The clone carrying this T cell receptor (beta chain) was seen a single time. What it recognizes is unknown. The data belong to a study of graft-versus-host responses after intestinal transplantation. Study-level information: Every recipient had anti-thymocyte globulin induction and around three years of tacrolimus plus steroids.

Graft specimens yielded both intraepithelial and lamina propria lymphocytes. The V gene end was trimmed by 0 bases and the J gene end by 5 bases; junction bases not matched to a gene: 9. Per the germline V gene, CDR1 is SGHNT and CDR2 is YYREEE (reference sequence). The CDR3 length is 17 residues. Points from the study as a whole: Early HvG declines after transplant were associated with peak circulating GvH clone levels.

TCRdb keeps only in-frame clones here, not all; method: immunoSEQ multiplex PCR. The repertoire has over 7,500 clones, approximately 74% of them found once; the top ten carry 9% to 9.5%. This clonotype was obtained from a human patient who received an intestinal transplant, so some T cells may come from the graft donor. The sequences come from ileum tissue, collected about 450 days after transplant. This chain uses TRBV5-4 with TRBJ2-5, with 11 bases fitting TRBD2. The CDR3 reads CASSLELAGAPEETQYF. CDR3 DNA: TGTGCCAGCAGCTTGGAACTAGCGGGGGCCCCGGAGGAGACCCAGTACTTC.